The sequence of this T cell receptor (beta chain) was determined in a study of technical replicates of blood from several donors. Sequencing used immunoSEQ multiplex PCR; TCRdb keeps in-frame clones, though not all of them. The sample lists 75,000 or so clones; 85% to 95% were seen once. Germline CDR1 MNHEY, CDR2 SVGAGI. The CDR3 extends over 14 amino acids. V shed 7 bases and J shed 4 bases, with 14 bases lying between them. The sample comprised T cells isolated from PBMCs. The clonotype comes from a human donor in good health. The V gene is TRBV6-5, the J gene TRBJ1-5, with D possibly matching TRBD1 (6 bases). The CDR3 reads CASKSGQGNQPQHF. DNA for the CDR3: TGTGCCAGCAAATCGGGGCAGGGGAATCAGCCCCAGCATTTT.